This T cell receptor (beta chain) emerged from a study of T cells in women clearing cervical HPV infection. Study results and caveats: Cases carried less TRBV6-7 than controls: roughly 0.12% versus 0.17%.

Germline V lookup: CDR1 SGHRS, CDR2 YFSETQ. The CDR3 is 15 amino acids. V gave up 4 bases and J gave up 3 bases; unmatched junction bases: 5. A word on this clone: The antigen is not known. The CDR3 extends 3 residues past the end of the read, so its final part is completed from the germline J gene.

All participants had a single incident cervical HPV16 infection, and prevalent HPV16 infections were excluded. The table came from immunoSEQ multiplex PCR; TCRdb's copy has only in-frame clones and leaves some out. The sample's table shows 25,000 to 35,000 clones. The V gene is TRBV5-1, the J gene TRBJ2-2; 8 positions agree with TRBD1. The specimen was blood buffy coat. The receptor's source is a woman between 18 and 75 years old with a cervical HPV16 infection that either progressed to CIN3+ or cleared (not recorded which). CDR3 protein: CASSTGTGHTGELFF. CDR3 DNA (partial): TGCGCCAGCAGCACCGGGACAGGTCACACCGGGGAG.